This TCR beta chain appears in the sequencing data of a study of blood T cells in healthy people across ages. Germline assignment: CDR1 SQVTM and CDR2 ANQGSEA. The CDR3 totals 12 residues. Trimming cost V 6 bases and J 9 bases, with 16 bases left between them. PCR was performed a second time for about 6 to 12 cycles using a sample-barcoded 5' primer and a J-beta primer mix. Every sample gave at least 2.5 million paired-end reads containing CDR3. TCRdb processed the 5' RACE reads anew with MiXCR; each CDR3 protein has one entry. The profile shows some 900,000 distinct CDR3 sequences, 48% of them singletons. About this clonotype: Its matching antigen is unknown.

Study findings and constraints: It was the long-lived donors that had more naive CD4+ cells and higher diversity than aged donors.

This clonotype was obtained from a man between 25 and 39 years old in good health. This chain uses TRBV29-1 with TRBJ2-3; possible D gene TRBD2, 5 bases. Material: blood. CDR3 protein: CSVAARAGTQYF. The CDR3 DNA sequence: TGCAGCGTGGCGGCGCGGGCAGGCACGCAGTATTTT.